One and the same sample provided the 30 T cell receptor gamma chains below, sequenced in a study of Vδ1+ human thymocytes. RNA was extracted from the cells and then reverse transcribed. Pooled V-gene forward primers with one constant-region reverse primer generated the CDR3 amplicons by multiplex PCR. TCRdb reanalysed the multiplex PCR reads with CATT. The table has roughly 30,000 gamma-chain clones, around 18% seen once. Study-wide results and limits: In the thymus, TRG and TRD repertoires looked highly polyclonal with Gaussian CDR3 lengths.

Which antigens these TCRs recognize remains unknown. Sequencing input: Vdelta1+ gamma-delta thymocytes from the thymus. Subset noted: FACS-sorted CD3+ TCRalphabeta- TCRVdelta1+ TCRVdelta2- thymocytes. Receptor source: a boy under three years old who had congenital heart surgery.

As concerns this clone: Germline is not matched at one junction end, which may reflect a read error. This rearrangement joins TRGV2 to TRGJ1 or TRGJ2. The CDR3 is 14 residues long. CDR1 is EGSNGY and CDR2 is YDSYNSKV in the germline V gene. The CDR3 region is CATWDRRNYYKKLF. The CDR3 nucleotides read TGCGCCACCTGGGACAGGCGAAATTATTATAAGAAACTCTTT.

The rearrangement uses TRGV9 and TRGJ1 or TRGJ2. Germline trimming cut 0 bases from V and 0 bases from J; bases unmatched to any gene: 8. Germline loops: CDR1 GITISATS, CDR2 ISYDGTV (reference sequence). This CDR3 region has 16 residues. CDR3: CALWEVLKGNYYKKLF. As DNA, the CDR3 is TGTGCCTTGTGGGAGGTGTTAAAAGGGAATTATTATAAGAAACTCTTT.

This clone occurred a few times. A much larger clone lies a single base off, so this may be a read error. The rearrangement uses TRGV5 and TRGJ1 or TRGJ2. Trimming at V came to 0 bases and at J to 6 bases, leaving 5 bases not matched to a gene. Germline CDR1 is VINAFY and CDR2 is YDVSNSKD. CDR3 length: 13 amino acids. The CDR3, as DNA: TGTGCCACCTGGGACAGGCCGACTTATAAGAAACTCTTT. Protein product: CATWDRPTYKKLF.

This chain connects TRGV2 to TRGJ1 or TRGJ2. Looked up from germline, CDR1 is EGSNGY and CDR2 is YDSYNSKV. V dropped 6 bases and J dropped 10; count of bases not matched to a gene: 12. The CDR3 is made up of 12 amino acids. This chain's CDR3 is CATWTCCRKKLF. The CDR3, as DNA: TGTGCCACCTGGACCTGTTGCCGGAAGAAACTCTTT.

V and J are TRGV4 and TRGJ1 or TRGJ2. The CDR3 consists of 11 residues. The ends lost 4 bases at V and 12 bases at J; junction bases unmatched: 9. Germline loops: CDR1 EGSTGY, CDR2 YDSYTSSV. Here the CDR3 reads CATWDSPGKLF. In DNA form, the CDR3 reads TGTGCCACCTGGGACTCCCCTGGGAAACTCTTT.

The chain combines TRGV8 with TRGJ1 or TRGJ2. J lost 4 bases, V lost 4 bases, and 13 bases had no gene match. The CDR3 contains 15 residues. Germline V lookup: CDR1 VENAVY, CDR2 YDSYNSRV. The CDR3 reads CATWDPLRRYYKKLF. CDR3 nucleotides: TGTGCCACCTGGGACCCGCTACGCCGATATTATAAGAAACTCTTT.

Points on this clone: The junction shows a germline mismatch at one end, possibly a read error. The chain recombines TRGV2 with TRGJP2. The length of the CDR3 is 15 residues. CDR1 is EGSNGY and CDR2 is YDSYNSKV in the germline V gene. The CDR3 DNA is TGTGCCACCTGGGACGAGAATAGGAGTGATTGGATCAAGACGTTT. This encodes CATWDENRSDWIKTF.

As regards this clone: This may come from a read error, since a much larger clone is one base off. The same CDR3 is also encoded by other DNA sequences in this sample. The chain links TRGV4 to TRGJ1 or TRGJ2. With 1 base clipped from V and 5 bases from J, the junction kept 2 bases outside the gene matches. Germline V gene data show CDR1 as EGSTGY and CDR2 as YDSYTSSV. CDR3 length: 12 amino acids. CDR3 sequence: CATWDGNYKKLF. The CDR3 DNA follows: TGTGCCACCTGGGATGGTAATTATAAGAAACTCTTT.

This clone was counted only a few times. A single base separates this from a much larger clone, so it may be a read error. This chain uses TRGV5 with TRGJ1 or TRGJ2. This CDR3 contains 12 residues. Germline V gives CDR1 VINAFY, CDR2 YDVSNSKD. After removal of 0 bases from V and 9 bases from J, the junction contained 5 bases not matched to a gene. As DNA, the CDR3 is TGTGCCACCTGGGACAGGCGGTGTAAGAAACTCTTT. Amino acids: CATWDRRCKKLF.

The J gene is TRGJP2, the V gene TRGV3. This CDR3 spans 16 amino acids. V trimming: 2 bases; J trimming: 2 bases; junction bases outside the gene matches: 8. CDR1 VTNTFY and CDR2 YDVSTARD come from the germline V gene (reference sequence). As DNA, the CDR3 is TGTGCCACCTGGGACACGCGGGGAAGTAGTGATTGGATCAAGACGTTT. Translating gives CATWDTRGSSDWIKTF.

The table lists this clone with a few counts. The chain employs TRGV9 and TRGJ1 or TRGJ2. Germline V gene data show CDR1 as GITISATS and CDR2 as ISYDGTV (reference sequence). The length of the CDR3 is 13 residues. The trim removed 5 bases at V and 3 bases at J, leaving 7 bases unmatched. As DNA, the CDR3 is TGTGCCTTGTGGGGGTCCCGTTATTATAAGAAACTCTTT. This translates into CALWGSRYYKKLF.

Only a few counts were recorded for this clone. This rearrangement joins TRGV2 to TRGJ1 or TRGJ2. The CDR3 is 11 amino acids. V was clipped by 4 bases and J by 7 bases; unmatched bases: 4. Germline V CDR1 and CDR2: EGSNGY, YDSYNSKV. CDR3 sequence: CATWERYKKLF. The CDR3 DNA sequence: TGTGCCACCTGGGAGCGATATAAGAAACTCTTT.

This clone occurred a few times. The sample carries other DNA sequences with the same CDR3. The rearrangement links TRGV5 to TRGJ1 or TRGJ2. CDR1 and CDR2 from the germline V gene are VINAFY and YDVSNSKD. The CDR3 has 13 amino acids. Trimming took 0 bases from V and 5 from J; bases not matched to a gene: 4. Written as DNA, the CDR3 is TGTGCCACCTGGGACAGGCCAAATTATAAGAAACTCTTT. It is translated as CATWDRPNYKKLF.

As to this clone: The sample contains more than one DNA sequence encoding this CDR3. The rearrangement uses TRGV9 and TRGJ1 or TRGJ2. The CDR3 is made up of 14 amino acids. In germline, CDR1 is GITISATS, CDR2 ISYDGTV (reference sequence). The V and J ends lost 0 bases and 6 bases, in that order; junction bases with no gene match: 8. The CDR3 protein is CALWEVRRSYKKLF. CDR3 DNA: TGTGCCTTGTGGGAGGTGCGGAGGAGTTATAAGAAACTCTTT.

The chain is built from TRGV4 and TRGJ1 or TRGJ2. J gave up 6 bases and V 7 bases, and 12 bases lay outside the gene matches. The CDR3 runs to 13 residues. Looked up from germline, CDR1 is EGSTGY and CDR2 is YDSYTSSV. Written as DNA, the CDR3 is TGTGCCACCTGTAATTTGGGTGGTTATAAGAAACTCTTT. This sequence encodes CATCNLGGYKKLF.

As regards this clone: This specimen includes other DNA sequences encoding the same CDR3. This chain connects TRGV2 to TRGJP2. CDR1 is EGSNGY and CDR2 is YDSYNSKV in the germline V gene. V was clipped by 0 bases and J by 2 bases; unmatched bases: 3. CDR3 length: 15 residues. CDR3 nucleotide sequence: TGTGCCACCTGGGACGGGCTGAGTAGTGATTGGATCAAGACGTTT. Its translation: CATWDGLSSDWIKTF.

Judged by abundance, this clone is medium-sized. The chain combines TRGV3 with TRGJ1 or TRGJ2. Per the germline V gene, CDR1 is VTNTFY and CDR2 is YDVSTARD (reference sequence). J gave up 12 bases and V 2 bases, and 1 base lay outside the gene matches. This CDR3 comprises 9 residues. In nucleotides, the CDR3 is TGTGCCACCTGGGACATGAAACTCTTT. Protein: CATWDMKLF.

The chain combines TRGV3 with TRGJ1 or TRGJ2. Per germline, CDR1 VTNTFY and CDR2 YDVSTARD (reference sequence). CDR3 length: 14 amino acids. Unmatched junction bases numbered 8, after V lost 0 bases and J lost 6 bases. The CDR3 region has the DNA TGTGCCACCTGGGACAGGCGATCAGGTTATAAGAAACTCTTT. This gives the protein CATWDRRSGYKKLF.

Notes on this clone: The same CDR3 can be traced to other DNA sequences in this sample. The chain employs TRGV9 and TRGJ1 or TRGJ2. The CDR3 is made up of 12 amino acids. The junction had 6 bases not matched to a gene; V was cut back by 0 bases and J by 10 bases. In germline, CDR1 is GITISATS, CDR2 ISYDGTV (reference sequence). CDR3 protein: CALWEVRGKKLF. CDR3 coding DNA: TGTGCCTTGTGGGAGGTGCGTGGCAAGAAACTCTTT.

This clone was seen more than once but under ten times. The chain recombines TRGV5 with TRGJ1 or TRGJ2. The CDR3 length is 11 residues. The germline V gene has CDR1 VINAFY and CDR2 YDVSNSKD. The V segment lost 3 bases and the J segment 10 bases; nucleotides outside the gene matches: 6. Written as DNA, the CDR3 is TGTGCCACCTGGGACCCCCCGAAGAAACTCTTT. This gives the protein CATWDPPKKLF.

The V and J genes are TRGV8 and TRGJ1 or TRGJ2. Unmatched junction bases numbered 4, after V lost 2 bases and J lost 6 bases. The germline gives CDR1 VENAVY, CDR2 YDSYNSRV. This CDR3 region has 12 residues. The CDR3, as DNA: TGTGCCACCTGGGATAAATCTTATAAGAAACTCTTT. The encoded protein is CATWDKSYKKLF.

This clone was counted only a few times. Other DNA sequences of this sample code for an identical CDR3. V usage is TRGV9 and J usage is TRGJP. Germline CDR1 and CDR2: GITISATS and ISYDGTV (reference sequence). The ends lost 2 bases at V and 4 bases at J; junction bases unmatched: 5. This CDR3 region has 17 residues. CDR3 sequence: CALWEATQELGKKIKVF. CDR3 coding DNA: TGTGCCTTGTGGGAGGCGACCCAAGAGTTGGGCAAAAAAATCAAGGTATTT.

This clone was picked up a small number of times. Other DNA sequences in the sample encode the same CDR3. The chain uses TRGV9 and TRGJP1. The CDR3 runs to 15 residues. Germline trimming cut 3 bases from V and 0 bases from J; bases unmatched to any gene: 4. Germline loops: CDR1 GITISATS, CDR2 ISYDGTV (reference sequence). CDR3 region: CALWEPNTTGWFKIF. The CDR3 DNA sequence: TGTGCCTTGTGGGAGCCCAATACCACTGGTTGGTTCAAGATATTT.

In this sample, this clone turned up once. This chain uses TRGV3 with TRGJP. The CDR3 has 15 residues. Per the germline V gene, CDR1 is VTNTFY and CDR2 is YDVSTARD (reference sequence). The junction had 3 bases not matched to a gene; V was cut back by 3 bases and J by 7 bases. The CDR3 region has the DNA TGTGCCACCTGGGACGAGGAGTTGGGCAAAAAAATCAAGGTATTT. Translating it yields CATWDEELGKKIKVF.

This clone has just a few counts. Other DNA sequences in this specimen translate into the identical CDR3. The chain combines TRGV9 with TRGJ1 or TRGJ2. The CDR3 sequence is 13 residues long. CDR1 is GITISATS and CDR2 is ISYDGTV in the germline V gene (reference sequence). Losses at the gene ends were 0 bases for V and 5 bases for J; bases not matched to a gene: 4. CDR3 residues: CALWEVLDYKKLF. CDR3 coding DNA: TGTGCCTTGTGGGAGGTGCTCGATTATAAGAAACTCTTT.

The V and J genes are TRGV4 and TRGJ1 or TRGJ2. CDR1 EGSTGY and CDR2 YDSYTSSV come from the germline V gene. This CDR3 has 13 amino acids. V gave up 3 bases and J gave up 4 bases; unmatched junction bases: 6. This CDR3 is CATWDPPYYKKLF. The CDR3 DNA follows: TGTGCCACCTGGGATCCCCCCTATTATAAGAAACTCTTT.

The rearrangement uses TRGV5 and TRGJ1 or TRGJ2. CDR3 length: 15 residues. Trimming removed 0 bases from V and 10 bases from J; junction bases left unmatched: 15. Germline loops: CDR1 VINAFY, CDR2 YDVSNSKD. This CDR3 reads CATWDRREADWKKLF. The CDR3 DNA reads TGTGCCACCTGGGACAGGCGAGAGGCTGATTGGAAGAAACTCTTT.

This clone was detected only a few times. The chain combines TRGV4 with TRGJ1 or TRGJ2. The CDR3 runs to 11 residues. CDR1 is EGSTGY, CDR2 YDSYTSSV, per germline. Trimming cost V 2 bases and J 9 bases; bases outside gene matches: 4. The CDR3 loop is CATWDDPKKLF. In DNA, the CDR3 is TGTGCCACCTGGGATGACCCTAAGAAACTCTTT.

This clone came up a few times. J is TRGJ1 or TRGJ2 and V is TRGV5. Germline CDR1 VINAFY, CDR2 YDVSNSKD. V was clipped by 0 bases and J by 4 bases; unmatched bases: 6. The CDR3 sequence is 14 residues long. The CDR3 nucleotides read TGTGCCACCTGGGACAGGGAGGGGTATTATAAGAAACTCTTT. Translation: CATWDREGYYKKLF.

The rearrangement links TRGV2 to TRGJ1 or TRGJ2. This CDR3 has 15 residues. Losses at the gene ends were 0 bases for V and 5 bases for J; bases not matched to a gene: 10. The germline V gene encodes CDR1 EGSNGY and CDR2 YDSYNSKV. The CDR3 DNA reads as TGTGCCACCTGGGACGGGCCAAAGTTGGATTATAAGAAACTCTTT. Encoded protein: CATWDGPKLDYKKLF.